The 3 T cell receptor beta chains reported below all come from one sample, sequenced in a study of T cell repertoires in ileal Crohn's disease. Sequencing used immunoSEQ multiplex PCR; TCRdb keeps in-frame clones, though not all of them. The sample contains under 6,000 clones, roughly 81% of which appear only once. The source material was ileal tissue. The receptors originated from an adult with Crohn's disease.

The chain joins TRBV5-1 to TRBJ1-6; perhaps TRBD1 as D (6 bases). Germline V gene sequence: CDR1 SGHRS, CDR2 YFSETQ. The CDR3 is 15 amino acids. The V and J ends lost 4 bases and 10 bases respectively, with 18 bases between them. The CDR3 sequence: CASSPTPNRESPLHF. The CDR3 coding sequence is TGCGCCAGCAGCCCTACCCCCAACAGGGAATCACCCCTCCACTTT.

The chain has TRBV14 and TRBJ1-1; a weak D match, TRBD1 (6 bases). There are 15 residues in the CDR3. Germline V gene data show CDR1 as SGHDN and CDR2 as FVKESK. Trimming removed 3 bases at V and 4 bases at J, with 15 bases between. As DNA, the CDR3 is TGTGCCAGCAGCCAGCAACAGGGAAAGGGCACTGAAGCTTTCTTT. Encoded protein: CASSQQQGKGTEAFF.

The chain recombines TRBV5-4 with TRBJ1-6; 8 nucleotides agree with TRBD1. Germline V CDR1 and CDR2: SGHNT, YYREEE (reference sequence). This CDR3 region has 14 residues. V shed 4 bases and J 8 bases; nucleotides not matched to a gene: 5. CDR3 sequence: CASSRDRGDSPLHF. DNA for the CDR3: TGTGCCAGCAGCCGTGACAGGGGTGATTCACCCCTCCACTTT. Variable domain in full (rest from reference TRBV5-4 and TRBJ1-6): ETGVTQSPTHLIKTRGQQVTLRCSSQSGHNTVSWYQQALGQGPQFIFQYYREEENGRGNFPPRFSGLQFPNYSSELNVNALELDDSALYLCASSRDRGDSPLHFGNGTRLTVT.